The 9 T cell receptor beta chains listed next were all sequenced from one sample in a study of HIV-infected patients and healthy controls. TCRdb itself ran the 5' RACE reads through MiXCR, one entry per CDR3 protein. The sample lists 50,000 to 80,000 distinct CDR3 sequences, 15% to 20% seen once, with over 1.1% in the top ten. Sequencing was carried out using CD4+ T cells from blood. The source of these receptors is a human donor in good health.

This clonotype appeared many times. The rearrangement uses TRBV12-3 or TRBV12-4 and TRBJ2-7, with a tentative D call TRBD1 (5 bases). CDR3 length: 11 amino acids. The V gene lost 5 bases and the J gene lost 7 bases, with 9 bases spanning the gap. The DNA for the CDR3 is TGTGCCAGCAGTCTTGGGGCGGAGCAGTACTTC. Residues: CASSLGAEQYF.

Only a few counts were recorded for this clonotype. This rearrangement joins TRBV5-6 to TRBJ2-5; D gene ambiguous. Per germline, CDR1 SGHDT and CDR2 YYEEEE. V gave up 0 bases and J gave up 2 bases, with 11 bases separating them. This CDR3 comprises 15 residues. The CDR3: CASSLARGGQETQYF. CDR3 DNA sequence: TGTGCCAGCAGCTTGGCTCGAGGTGGGCAAGAGACCCAGTACTTC.

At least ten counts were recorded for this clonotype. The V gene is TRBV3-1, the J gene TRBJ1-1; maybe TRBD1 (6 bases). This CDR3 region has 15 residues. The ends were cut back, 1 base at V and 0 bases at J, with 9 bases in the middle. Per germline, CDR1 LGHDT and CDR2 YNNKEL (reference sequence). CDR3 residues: CASSQVGGLNTEAFF. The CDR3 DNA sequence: TGTGCCAGCAGCCAAGTGGGGGGGCTGAACACTGAAGCTTTCTTT.

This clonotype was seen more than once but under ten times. CDR3 coding DNA: TGTGCCAGCAGCAAAAGGGTTAGGAACTATGGCTACACCTTC. Encoded protein: CASSKRVRNYGYTF. The chain employs TRBV21-1 and TRBJ1-2. TRBV21-1 is deemed a pseudogene. The CDR3 is 14 amino acids.

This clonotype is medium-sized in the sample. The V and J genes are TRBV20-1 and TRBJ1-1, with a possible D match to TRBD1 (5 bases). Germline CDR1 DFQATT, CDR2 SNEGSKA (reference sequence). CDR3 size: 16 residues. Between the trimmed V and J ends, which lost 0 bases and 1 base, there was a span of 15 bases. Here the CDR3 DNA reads TGCAGTGCTAGAGATCTAGTTGGGGCGGCGAACACTGAAGCTTTCTTT. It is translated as CSARDLVGAANTEAFF.

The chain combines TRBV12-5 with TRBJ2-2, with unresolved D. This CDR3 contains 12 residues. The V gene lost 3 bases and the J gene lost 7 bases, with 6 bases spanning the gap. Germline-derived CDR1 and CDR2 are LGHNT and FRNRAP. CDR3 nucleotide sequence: TGTGCTAGTGGTTTCCCGTTCGGGGAGCTGTTTTTT. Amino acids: CASGFPFGELFF. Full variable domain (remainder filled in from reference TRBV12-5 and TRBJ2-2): DARVTQTPRHKVTEMGQEVTMRCQPILGHNTVFWYRQTMMQGLELLAYFRNRAPLDDSGMPKDRFSAEMPDATLATLKIQPSEPRDSAVYFCASGFPFGELFFGEGSRLTVL.

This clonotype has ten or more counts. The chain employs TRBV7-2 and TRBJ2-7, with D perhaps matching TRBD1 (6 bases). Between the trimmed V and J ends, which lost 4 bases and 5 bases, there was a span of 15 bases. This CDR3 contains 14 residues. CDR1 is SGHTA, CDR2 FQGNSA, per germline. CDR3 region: CASSSQGFVDEQYF. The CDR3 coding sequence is TGTGCCAGCAGCTCGCAGGGGTTTGTGGACGAGCAGTACTTC.

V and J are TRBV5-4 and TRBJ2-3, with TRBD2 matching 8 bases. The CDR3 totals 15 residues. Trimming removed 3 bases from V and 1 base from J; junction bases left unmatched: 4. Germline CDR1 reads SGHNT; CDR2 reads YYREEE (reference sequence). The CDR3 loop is CASSSTGGRTDTQYF. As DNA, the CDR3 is TGTGCCAGCAGCTCTACGGGGGGGCGCACAGATACGCAGTATTTT.

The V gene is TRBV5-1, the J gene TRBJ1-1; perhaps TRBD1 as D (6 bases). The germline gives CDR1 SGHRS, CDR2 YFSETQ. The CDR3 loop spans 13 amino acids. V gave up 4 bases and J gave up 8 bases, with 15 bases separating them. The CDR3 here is CASSPGQISEAFF. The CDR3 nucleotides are TGCGCCAGCAGCCCGGGACAAATATCGGAAGCTTTCTTT.